This T cell receptor (beta chain) was identified during a study of T cells in Graves' hyperthyroidism and ophthalmopathy. Amplified regions were TCR beta CDR3 sequences from RNA transcripts. The HTBI primer set served for first-round RT-PCR of the TCR CDR3. MiXCR, applied by TCRdb to the multiplex PCR reads, yields one record per CDR3 protein. The sample shows hundreds of thousands of distinct CDR3 sequences, around 24% of them seen only once. Unmatched junction bases numbered 3, after V lost 3 bases and J lost 6 bases. Per germline, CDR1 ENHRY and CDR2 SYGVKD. There are 13 residues in the CDR3. Notes on the study in general: From stable hyperthyroidism, ophthalmopathy was set apart by a 13 V-J model. Researchers found most expanded thyroid clonotypes above 0.001 in blood as well.

Isolation of PBMCs was performed on around 9.4 ml fresh peripheral blood. There are many counts of this clonotype. As yet, its antigen is unknown. The chain uses TRBV10-3 and TRBJ1-2; 8 bases align to TRBD1. Sequences were obtained from blood. This TCR was recovered from a woman in her thirties with Graves' ophthalmopathy. Written as DNA, the CDR3 is TGTGCCATCAGTGAAGGGACAGGCCATGGCTACACCTTC. It specifies CAISEGTGHGYTF.